The rows below give T cell receptor beta chains drawn from one sample of a study of cytomegalovirus exposure and HLA in healthy donors. The assay was immunoSEQ multiplex PCR, and TCRdb's table has in-frame clones only and misses some. Of more than 110,000 clones in the sample, about 94% were seen once. Sequencing was done on a sample of PBMCs. These receptors all come from a young man in good health and CMV-seropositive. Both conserved end residues are part of each CDR3. A D gene is named only where the DNA matches it firmly. Size tells how often a clone was seen (once, few, many) or the class of an expanded clone, and some rows leave it out.

TRBV13	-	TRBJ1-2	-	15	TGTGCCAGCAGCCCTCGGGGGGCAGGGGCGTATGGCTACACCTTC	CASSPRGAGAYGYTF
TRBV30	-	TRBJ1-3	-	16	TGTGCCTGGAGTGTAAGGCAGGGTACAGAATTTGGGACCATATATTTT	CAWSVRQGTEFGTIYF
TRBV10-1	-	TRBJ2-5	-	19	TGCGCCAGCAGTGAGGCACTACCTAGAACGGGTATCCCCCAAGAGACCCAGTACTTC	CASSEALPRTGIPQETQYF
TRBV29-1	once	TRBJ2-2	TRBD2	14	TGCAGCGTTTGGACTAGCGGGGCGGCCGGGGAGCTGTTTTTT	CSVWTSGAAGELFF
TRBV5-1	once	TRBJ2-7	-	15	TGCGCCAGCAGCTTGGCCGGAGGGCTTACCTACGAGCAGTACTTC	CASSLAGGLTYEQYF
TRBV9	-	TRBJ2-2	TRBD2	14	TGTGCCAGCAGCAGGACTAGCGGGGTCGGGGAGCTGTTTTTT	CASSRTSGVGELFF
TRBV5-1	-	TRBJ2-7	TRBD1	14	TGCGCCAGCAGCCCCGACAGGGGGGCCTACGAGCAGTACTTC	CASSPDRGAYEQYF
TRBV2	-	TRBJ2-7	TRBD1	14	TGTGCCAGCAGTGAAACGGGACAGACCTCCGAGCAGTACTTC	CASSETGQTSEQYF
TRBV11-3	-	TRBJ2-2	TRBD2	15	TGTGCCAGCAGCTTGGGAGGGGCGAACACCGGGGAGCTGTTTTTT	CASSLGGANTGELFF
TRBV28	-	TRBJ2-7	TRBD2	13	TGTGCCAGCTATAGCGGGACTCCCTACGAGCAGTACTTC	CASYSGTPYEQYF
TRBV28	-	TRBJ1-1	-	13	TGTGCCAGCAGTTTAACAGATAACACTGAAGCTTTCTTT	CASSLTDNTEAFF